The rows below give T cell receptor beta chains drawn from one sample of a study of radiotherapy plus CTLA-4 blockade in lung cancer. Repertoires were generated with immunoSEQ multiplex PCR, while TCRdb's copy carries only in-frame clones and drops some. Seen here are about 36,000 clones, roughly 72% observed once, and the top ten hold approximately 11%. Source: peripheral blood, taken from a patient treated with radiotherapy plus ipilimumab. These receptors came from a human donor with non-small cell lung cancer who had stable disease on radiotherapy plus ipilimumab. The conserved cysteine and the conserved F or W are not part of the CDR3 here. Fields, in order: V gene, CDR3 protein.

>TRBV19
ASSTPIAGADNEQF
>TRBV7-6
ASSTARTGKETQY
>TRBV10-3
AISESGTEAF
>TRBV2
ASSEYASGGQETQY
>TRBV11-3
ASSLGHRERADTQY
>TRBV11-3
ASSWTLMNTEAF
>TRBV2
ASTRVQMNTEAF
>TRBV7-2
ASSLGSNTGELF
>TRBV29-1
SAATGGGYT
>TRBV18
ASSDSGDTEAF
>TRBV5-1
ASSLAGYGYT
>TRBV7-9
ASSLPAGGVETQY
>TRBV5-1
ASSDRDRGHLGANVLT
>TRBV10-3
AIETGNSPLH
>TRBV2
ASSEVRGGYT
>TRBV6-5
ASRPRDRVTEAF
>TRBV4-1
ASSQGLQGVTNQPQH
>TRBV2
ASSGTSGGPSSYNEQF
>TRBV27
ASRSLSGNTIY
>TRBV30
AWSAYGNGYT
>TRBV5-6
ASSPDRGRGGYT
>TRBV5-1
ASSLDSNYGYT
>TRBV7-9
ASSLSGTSGGRSEQY
>TRBV5-6
ASILRGNANYGYT
>TRBV18
ASSPQTEYETQY
>TRBV6-4
ASSDSSNQPQH
>TRBV7-2
ASSLIGGQGSGELF
>TRBV18
ASSPGTGEGNEQF
>TRBV6-1
ASSEALTADYGYT